The T cell receptor beta chain under discussion was sequenced for a study of regulatory T cells in long-lasting Graves disease. This clonotype was seen ten or more times. V gave up 6 bases and J gave up 3 bases; unmatched junction bases: 7. The CDR3 loop spans 14 amino acids. Germline-derived CDR1 and CDR2 are SNHLY and FYNNEI. iRepertoire HTBI primers and Arm-PCR of CDR3 regions built TCR beta libraries. TCRdb called the multiplex PCR reads again in MiXCR, with one record for every CDR3 protein. Of 250,000 to 300,000 distinct CDR3 sequences listed, around 20% were seen once; the top ten hold 56%. The time point: persistent/refractory GD, antithyroid drugs over 5 years with positive TRAb. Isolated PBMC RNA provided the starting material for the TCR library. American Thyroid Association guidelines were used to diagnose Graves' disease.

The material was peripheral blood mononuclear cells (PBMCs), obtained when the disease was refractory, from a patient treated with antithyroid drugs. The sequence came from a female donor with Graves disease. The chain is built from TRBV2 and TRBJ2-7, with 8 bases matching TRBD1. The chain's CDR3 is CASRRTGMDYEQYF. For the CDR3, the DNA is TGTGCCAGCAGACGGACAGGGATGGACTACGAGCAGTACTTC. Full variable domain (outside the CDR3, taken from reference TRBV2 and TRBJ2-7): EPEVTQTPSHQVTQMGQEVILRCVPISNHLYFYWYRQILGQKVEFLVSFYNNEISEKSEIFDDQFSVERPDGSNFTLKIRSTKLEDSAMYFCASRRTGMDYEQYFGPGTRLTVT.